The clone carrying this TCR beta chain has more than one count but fewer than ten. The antigen is undetermined. The germline V gene has CDR1 LGHDT and CDR2 YNNKEL (reference sequence). With 6 bases removed from V and 10 bases from J, the gap between germline ends came to 24 bases. The CDR3 is 15 amino acids. The entry originates in a study of blood T cells in healthy people across ages. A second PCR, run for about 7 to 11 cycles, used a sample-barcoded 5' primer plus a J-beta primer mix. A template-switch adaptor that had 12 random nucleotides put a tag on each cDNA molecule. TCRdb recomputed calls from the 5' RACE reads with MiXCR, one row per CDR3 protein. This table has 700,000 or so distinct CDR3 sequences, 22% appearing once. Study findings and constraints: TCR beta diversity was tightly associated with the proportion of naive T cells. No one knew whether donors had CMV, which possibly confounded expanded clonotype changes.

The TCR was taken from a man in his sixties or seventies in good health. The rearrangement joins TRBV3-1 to TRBJ1-2; the D is unclear. Sample: blood. This CDR3 is CASSRRLRDVWDYTF. DNA for the CDR3: TGTGCCAGCAGTCGCAGACTCCGGGATGTTTGGGACTACACCTTC.